A single sample is the source of the 20 T cell receptor beta chains below, sequenced in a study of blood T cell repertoires in COVID-19. Profiled with immunoSEQ multiplex PCR; TCRdb holds only in-frame clones, not every one. Of 150,000 to 200,000 clones in the sample, 70% to 90% were seen once. Sequenced sample: peripheral blood. The source of these receptors is a man in his sixties with active or convalescent COVID-19.

Written as DNA, the CDR3 is TGTGCCAGCGGACAGGGTCGGGACAATGAGCAGTTCTTC. Translating gives CASGQGRDNEQFF. The V gene is TRBV2, the J gene TRBJ2-1; 8 positions agree with TRBD1. Germline V gives CDR1 SNHLY, CDR2 FYNNEI. The CDR3 has 13 residues. J lost 5 bases, V lost 8 bases, and 5 bases had no gene match.

The genes are TRBV4-1 and TRBJ1-1; TRBD1 is a possible D gene (5 bases). Trimming took off 1 base at V and 5 bases at J, with 14 bases between the two ends. This CDR3 has 15 residues. Germline V gene data show CDR1 as MGHRA and CDR2 as YSYEKL. The CDR3 coding sequence is TGCGCCAGCAGCCAAGGGGGCGGCGGAGGGACTGAAGCTTTCTTT. Its protein is CASSQGGGGGTEAFF.

The J gene is TRBJ1-4, the V gene TRBV5-1, with 7 positions matching TRBD1. V gave up 4 bases and J gave up 8 bases; unmatched junction bases: 11. The CDR3 totals 15 residues. Germline CDR1 reads SGHRS; CDR2 reads YFSETQ. In DNA form, the CDR3 reads TGCGCCAGCAGCCCCAGAACAGGGGAAAGGGAAAAACTGTTTTTT. Residues: CASSPRTGEREKLFF.

This chain links TRBV24-1 with TRBJ2-1, with 8 bases identical to TRBD1. The J segment lost 9 bases and the V segment lost 2 bases, leaving 14 bases of the junction unmatched. The germline CDR1 and CDR2 sequences are KGHDR and SFDVKD. This CDR3 region has 17 residues. The CDR3 coding sequence is TGTGCCACCAGTGATTCCTTCCCGACAGGGGTCCTGGGTGAGCAGTTCTTC. Amino acid sequence: CATSDSFPTGVLGEQFF.

Only one count was recorded for this clone. This sequence joins TRBV21-1 and TRBJ2-3; the table names TRBD1, a call not compared with the DNA. TRBV21-1 is a listed pseudogene. The CDR3 contains 15 residues. This CDR3 reads CASSQRQGREDTQYF. Written as DNA, the CDR3 is TGTGCCAGCAGCCAGCGACAGGGACGTGAAGATACGCAGTATTTT.

This chain joins TRBV4-1 and TRBJ1-1, with D perhaps matching TRBD1 (6 bases). V shed 3 bases and J shed 5 bases, with 16 bases lying between them. This CDR3 spans 15 amino acids. Germline CDR1 reads MGHRA; CDR2 reads YSYEKL. The CDR3 loop is CASSQVPGGGTEAFF. The CDR3 nucleotides read TGCGCCAGCAGCCAGGTCCCGGGAGGGGGGACTGAAGCTTTCTTT.

The chain recombines TRBV6-5 with TRBJ1-6; D unresolved. Trimming removed 7 bases at V and 8 bases at J, with 9 bases between. Germline values: CDR1 MNHEY, CDR2 SVGAGI. The CDR3 is 12 residues long. The chain's CDR3 is CASNGGDSPLHF. The CDR3 nucleotides read TGTGCCAGCAACGGCGGGGATTCACCCCTCCACTTT.

This clone was counted once. The chain couples TRBV7-2 to TRBJ1-4; 7 bases fit TRBD1. Germline V CDR1 and CDR2: SGHTA, FQGNSA. V dropped 5 bases and J dropped 5; count of bases not matched to a gene: 8. The CDR3 extends over 15 amino acids. CDR3 nucleotides: TGTGCCAGCAGCGAGGCCGGGACAGAGAATGAAAAACTGTTTTTT. Translated, it gives CASSEAGTENEKLFF.

This chain uses TRBV4-1 with TRBJ1-6; TRBD1 matches 7 bases. The V segment lost 4 bases and the J segment 6 bases; nucleotides outside the gene matches: 6. From germline, CDR1 is MGHRA and CDR2 YSYEKL. CDR3 length equals 15 residues. As DNA, the CDR3 is TGCGCCAGCAGCCCCCGGGACAGCAGTAATTCACCCCTCCACTTT. Encoded protein: CASSPRDSSNSPLHF.

This clone turned up a few times. The rearrangement links TRBV10-3 to TRBJ1-4; D remains ambiguous. Germline CDR1 reads ENHRY; CDR2 reads SYGVKD. Trimming took off 4 bases at V and 13 bases at J, with 16 bases between the two ends. The CDR3 totals 13 residues. For the CDR3, the DNA is TGTGCCATCAGTGGGTCGGGCGATTATGGACTGTTTTTT. It encodes CAISGSGDYGLFF.

The V call is TRBV24-1, the J call TRBJ1-5, with D maybe TRBD1 (6 bases). CDR1 and CDR2 from the germline V gene are KGHDR and SFDVKD. The CDR3 covers 15 residues. Trimming shortened V by 3 bases and J by 5 bases, and 13 bases separated the two germline ends. CDR3 DNA sequence: TGTGCCACCAGTGATAATACAGGGAAGCATCAGCCCCAGCATTTT. This gives the protein CATSDNTGKHQPQHF.

This clone came up once. The V call is TRBV7-8, the J call TRBJ2-5, with D perhaps matching TRBD1 (5 bases). The CDR3 has 15 amino acids. The V end lost 6 bases, the J end lost 2 bases, and 16 bases lay between the germline ends. In germline, CDR1 is SGHVS, CDR2 FQNEAQ. As DNA, the CDR3 is TGTGCCAGCAGGGCTCGTTGGGGCTGGCAAGAGACCCAGTACTTC. Translation: CASRARWGWQETQYF.

The gene calls are TRBV6-5 and TRBJ1-1; 8 bases match TRBD1. V dropped 8 bases and J dropped 3; count of bases not matched to a gene: 8. This CDR3 spans 14 amino acids. Per germline, CDR1 MNHEY and CDR2 SVGAGI. CDR3 sequence (DNA): TGTGCCAGCCTAAGGGACAGGAGTCACACTGAAGCTTTCTTT. Translating it yields CASLRDRSHTEAFF.

CDR3 bases: TGTGCCAGCAGCCAAGTACGGGGGGGGAGCACAGATACGCAGTATTTT. As protein: CASSQVRGGSTDTQYF. J is TRBJ2-3 and V is TRBV4-2; TRBD2 aligns across 8 bases. This CDR3 is 16 amino acids long. Looked up from germline, CDR1 is LGHNA and CDR2 is YNFKEQ. V was pared by 1 base and J by 0 bases, with 3 bases of the junction left unmatched.

The chain recombines TRBV7-2 with TRBJ2-1, with 7 bases identical to TRBD2. Germline-derived CDR1 and CDR2 are SGHTA and FQGNSA. V dropped 5 bases and J dropped 5; count of bases not matched to a gene: 9. The length of the CDR3 is 15 residues. The CDR3 region has the DNA TGTGCCAGCAGCCTGAGGAGCGGGGAGAACAATGAGCAGTTCTTC. Translation gives CASSLRSGENNEQFF.

The CDR3 DNA reads as TGCGCCAGCAGCCAACGTTGGTATGCGGCAACTAATGAAAAACTGTTTTTT. Amino acid sequence: CASSQRWYAATNEKLFF. V and J are TRBV4-1 and TRBJ1-4, with D unclear. Per the germline V gene, CDR1 is MGHRA and CDR2 is YSYEKL. Trimming cost V 2 bases and J 0 bases, with 13 bases left between them. The CDR3 spans 17 residues.

V and J are TRBV5-1 and TRBJ1-2, with 7 bases lining up with TRBD1. The CDR3 runs 18 residues. Germline-derived CDR1 and CDR2 are SGHRS and YFSETQ. Trimming at V came to 4 bases and at J to 0 bases, leaving 15 bases not matched to a gene. The CDR3: CASSTGNTGTVSNYGYTF. CDR3 DNA sequence: TGCGCCAGCAGCACGGGAAATACCGGGACAGTCTCTAACTATGGCTACACCTTC.

The V call is TRBV7-2, the J call TRBJ2-7; perhaps TRBD1 as D (5 bases). Trimming took off 2 bases at V and 1 base at J, with 12 bases between the two ends. This CDR3 has 15 amino acids. Per the germline V gene, CDR1 is SGHTA and CDR2 is FQGNSA. The CDR3 is CASSLLQGPSYEQYF. CDR3 coding DNA: TGTGCCAGCAGCTTACTCCAGGGTCCTTCCTACGAGCAGTACTTC.

Only one count was recorded for this clone. This chain uses TRBV5-1 with TRBJ1-5; no firm D call. Germline CDR1 SGHRS, CDR2 YFSETQ. CDR3 length equals 14 residues. V lost 4 bases to trimming and J lost 3 bases, with 11 bases between them. The CDR3 coding sequence is TGCGCCAGCAGCCTGGACGGTCCCAATCAGCCCCAGCATTTT. As protein: CASSLDGPNQPQHF.

The genes are TRBV12-3 or TRBV12-4 and TRBJ1-3; no firm D call. This CDR3 is built from 11 residues. V was clipped by 4 bases and J by 8 bases, with 6 bases between them. CDR3 region: CASSSRDTIYF. In DNA form, the CDR3 reads TGTGCCAGCAGTTCGAGGGACACCATATATTTT.